The rows below give T cell receptor beta chains drawn from one sample of a study of T cells after yellow fever vaccination. In TCRdb, the 5' RACE reads were re-called with MiXCR into one record per CDR3 protein. Of a few hundred thousand distinct CDR3 sequences listed, roughly 17% are singletons. This specimen was PBMCs, taken about 5 days after the first yellow fever vaccination. These receptors came from a man aged 18 to 29 who received the YFV17D yellow fever vaccine. Each CDR3 is given with its conserved first and last residue. The D gene is left open where the match is weak. Not every row has a clone size; where given, it reads once, few, many or a size class.

d_call: NA
j_call: TRBJ2-3
clone_size: NA
v_call: TRBV29-1
cdr3_aa: CSVEDGRTADTQYF
cdr3_nt: TGCAGCGTTGAAGATGGGAGGACGGCGGATACGCAGTATTTT

d_call: NA
j_call: TRBJ2-1
clone_size: few
v_call: TRBV5-1
cdr3_aa: CASSLGGQPSYNEQFF
cdr3_nt: TGCGCCAGCAGCTTGGGCGGACAGCCCTCCTACAATGAGCAGTTCTTC

d_call: TRBD2
j_call: TRBJ2-3
clone_size: few
v_call: TRBV10-2
cdr3_aa: CATTSGAVTDTQYF
cdr3_nt: TGCGCCACCACTAGCGGGGCCGTCACAGATACGCAGTATTTT

d_call: NA
j_call: TRBJ2-2
clone_size: NA
v_call: TRBV15
cdr3_aa: CATSRPDPGELFF
cdr3_nt: TGTGCCACCAGCAGACCCGACCCCGGGGAGCTGTTTTTT

d_call: TRBD2
j_call: TRBJ2-1
clone_size: few
v_call: TRBV27
cdr3_aa: CASSLSGAGLAYEQFF
cdr3_nt: TGTGCCAGCAGTTTATCCGGGGCAGGACTAGCCTATGAGCAGTTCTTC

d_call: NA
j_call: TRBJ1-6
clone_size: NA
v_call: TRBV4-1
cdr3_aa: CASSQEVPPSYNSPLHF
cdr3_nt: TGCGCCAGCAGCCAAGAGGTGCCGCCCAGCTATAATTCACCCCTCCACTTT

d_call: NA
j_call: TRBJ2-3
clone_size: many
v_call: TRBV7-9
cdr3_aa: CASSLVDVDTQYF
cdr3_nt: TGTGCCAGCAGCTTAGTAGATGTAGATACGCAGTATTTT

d_call: NA
j_call: TRBJ2-2
clone_size: NA
v_call: TRBV5-1
cdr3_aa: CASSLRAKNTGELFF
cdr3_nt: TGCGCCAGCAGCTTGCGGGCGAAGAACACCGGGGAGCTGTTTTTT

d_call: NA
j_call: TRBJ2-7
clone_size: NA
v_call: TRBV7-9
cdr3_aa: CASSLAGQPREQYF
cdr3_nt: TGTGCCAGCAGCTTAGCCGGACAGCCTAGAGAGCAGTACTTC

d_call: TRBD2
j_call: TRBJ2-1
clone_size: few
v_call: TRBV20-1
cdr3_aa: CSASVAGGLNEQFF
cdr3_nt: TGCAGTGCTAGCGTAGCGGGGGGCTTGAATGAGCAGTTCTTC

d_call: NA
j_call: TRBJ2-7
clone_size: few
v_call: TRBV20-1
cdr3_aa: CSAREGLKTYEQYF
cdr3_nt: TGCAGTGCTAGAGAAGGACTGAAGACCTACGAGCAGTACTTC

d_call: NA
j_call: TRBJ1-2
clone_size: NA
v_call: TRBV20-1
cdr3_aa: CSASFGGPKSNYGYTF
cdr3_nt: TGCAGTGCTAGTTTCGGGGGGCCTAAATCTAACTATGGCTACACCTTC

d_call: TRBD2
j_call: TRBJ2-1
clone_size: few
v_call: TRBV18
cdr3_aa: CASSPPRTSGAAQFF
cdr3_nt: TGTGCCAGCTCACCACCGAGGACTAGCGGCGCGGCCCAGTTCTTC

d_call: TRBD2
j_call: TRBJ2-1
clone_size: NA
v_call: TRBV20-1
cdr3_aa: CSARDREDEQFF
cdr3_nt: TGCAGTGCTAGAGACCGGGAGGATGAGCAGTTCTTC

d_call: TRBD1
j_call: TRBJ1-1
clone_size: few
v_call: TRBV10-3
cdr3_aa: CAISADRGVVAEAFF
cdr3_nt: TGTGCCATCAGTGCTGACAGGGGGGTTGTGGCTGAAGCTTTCTTT

d_call: TRBD1
j_call: TRBJ1-1
clone_size: few
v_call: TRBV7-9
cdr3_aa: CASSWGGQGASEAFF
cdr3_nt: TGTGCCAGCAGCTGGGGGGGACAGGGGGCTAGTGAAGCTTTCTTT

d_call: NA
j_call: TRBJ1-5
clone_size: few
v_call: TRBV20-1
cdr3_aa: CSARDAGAGNQPQHF
cdr3_nt: TGCAGTGCTAGAGATGCAGGGGCCGGCAATCAGCCCCAGCATTTT

d_call: NA
j_call: TRBJ1-2
clone_size: NA
v_call: TRBV7-4
cdr3_aa: CASSCCGYTF
cdr3_nt: TGTGCCAGCAGCTGCTGCGGCTACACCTTC

d_call: NA
j_call: TRBJ2-3
clone_size: NA
v_call: TRBV4-1
cdr3_aa: CASSQRGTSTDTQYF
cdr3_nt: TGCGCCAGCAGCCAACGGGGGACTAGCACAGATACGCAGTATTTT

d_call: TRBD2
j_call: TRBJ2-3
clone_size: few
v_call: TRBV7-9
cdr3_aa: CASSFTSGGTDTQYF
cdr3_nt: TGTGCCAGCAGCTTCACTAGCGGGGGAACAGATACGCAGTATTTT

d_call: NA
j_call: TRBJ1-5
clone_size: NA
v_call: TRBV6-1
cdr3_aa: CASLNQRRANQPQHF
cdr3_nt: TGTGCCAGCCTCAATCAGAGGAGGGCCAATCAGCCCCAGCATTTT

d_call: TRBD1
j_call: TRBJ2-4
clone_size: NA
v_call: TRBV6-1
cdr3_aa: CASSEDSTGGTNIQYF
cdr3_nt: TGTGCCAGCAGTGAGGACTCCACAGGGGGCACAAACATTCAGTACTTC

d_call: TRBD1
j_call: TRBJ2-1
clone_size: NA
v_call: TRBV24-1
cdr3_aa: CATSAGTGGGAPYNEQFF
cdr3_nt: TGTGCCACCAGTGCCGGGACAGGGGGAGGTGCGCCGTACAATGAGCAGTTCTTC

d_call: TRBD2
j_call: TRBJ2-5
clone_size: many
v_call: TRBV10-3
cdr3_aa: CAISERMGGYQETQYF
cdr3_nt: TGTGCCATCAGTGAACGGATGGGGGGGTACCAAGAGACCCAGTACTTC

d_call: NA
j_call: TRBJ2-5
clone_size: once
v_call: TRBV6-2/TRBV6-3
cdr3_aa: CASSYSKFVWGEEETQYF
cdr3_nt: TGTGCCAGCAGTTACTCGAAGTTTGTTTGGGGGGAGGAAGAGACCCAGTACTTC

d_call: NA
j_call: TRBJ2-5
clone_size: NA
v_call: TRBV6-2/TRBV6-3
cdr3_aa: CASSYSEVSRDGETQYF
cdr3_nt: TGTGCCAGCAGTTACTCCGAAGTGTCTCGGGATGGGGAGACCCAGTACTTC

d_call: NA
j_call: TRBJ1-5
clone_size: few
v_call: TRBV6-5
cdr3_aa: CASITAPYSNQPQHF
cdr3_nt: TGTGCCAGTATTACAGCGCCCTATAGCAATCAGCCCCAGCATTTT

d_call: NA
j_call: TRBJ2-1
clone_size: few
v_call: TRBV5-1
cdr3_aa: CASSPRGGLSYNEQFF
cdr3_nt: TGCGCCAGCAGCCCTCGCGGCGGGCTCTCCTACAATGAGCAGTTCTTC

d_call: NA
j_call: TRBJ2-2
clone_size: few
v_call: TRBV7-9
cdr3_aa: CASSLVVINTGELFF
cdr3_nt: TGTGCCAGCAGCTTAGTTGTAATAAACACCGGGGAGCTGTTTTTT

d_call: NA
j_call: TRBJ2-3
clone_size: NA
v_call: TRBV6-5
cdr3_aa: CASSSDESTDTQYF
cdr3_nt: TGTGCCAGCAGTTCCGATGAAAGCACAGATACGCAGTATTTT

d_call: TRBD2
j_call: TRBJ2-7
clone_size: NA
v_call: TRBV12-3/TRBV12-4
cdr3_aa: CASNFSGTSYEQYF
cdr3_nt: TGTGCCAGCAATTTTAGCGGGACCTCCTACGAGCAGTACTTC

d_call: NA
j_call: TRBJ2-3
clone_size: few
v_call: TRBV4-2
cdr3_aa: CASGSEAEHFF
cdr3_nt: TGTGCCAGCGGGAGTGAGGCAGAGCATTTTTTT

d_call: TRBD1
j_call: TRBJ1-1
clone_size: few
v_call: TRBV10-3
cdr3_aa: CAISGTGLFTEAFF
cdr3_nt: TGTGCCATCAGTGGGACAGGTTTATTCACTGAAGCTTTCTTT

d_call: NA
j_call: TRBJ1-6
clone_size: once
v_call: TRBV5-4
cdr3_aa: CASSLAGSYNSPLHF
cdr3_nt: TGTGCCAGCAGCTTGGCTGGGTCCTATAATTCACCCCTCCACTTT

d_call: NA
j_call: TRBJ2-7
clone_size: NA
v_call: TRBV19
cdr3_aa: CASSIFKGRQSSYEQYF
cdr3_nt: TGTGCCAGTAGCATATTCAAGGGACGGCAGAGCTCCTACGAGCAGTACTTC

d_call: TRBD1
j_call: TRBJ1-1
clone_size: few
v_call: TRBV5-1
cdr3_aa: CASSLWGQLNTEAFF
cdr3_nt: TGCGCCAGCAGCTTGTGGGGACAGTTGAACACTGAAGCTTTCTTT

d_call: NA
j_call: TRBJ1-2
clone_size: few
v_call: TRBV12-3/TRBV12-4
cdr3_aa: CASSFDPTGYGYTF
cdr3_nt: TGTGCCAGCAGTTTTGATCCGACAGGCTATGGCTACACCTTC

d_call: NA
j_call: TRBJ1-3
clone_size: few
v_call: TRBV4-1
cdr3_aa: CASSQGGAGGNTIYF
cdr3_nt: TGCGCCAGCAGCCAAGGAGGGGCTGGAGGAAACACCATATATTTT

d_call: NA
j_call: TRBJ1-6
clone_size: few
v_call: TRBV5-1
cdr3_aa: CASSWAGSPLHF
cdr3_nt: TGCGCCAGCAGCTGGGCGGGTTCACCCCTCCACTTT

d_call: NA
j_call: TRBJ1-4
clone_size: NA
v_call: TRBV2
cdr3_aa: CASMGGILTTNENLFF
cdr3_nt: TGTGCCAGCATGGGCGGAATTCTCACAACTAATGAAAATCTGTTTTTT

d_call: NA
j_call: TRBJ1-1
clone_size: NA
v_call: TRBV7-2
cdr3_aa: CASSFYGLSTEAFF
cdr3_nt: TGTGCCAGCAGCTTCTACGGGCTAAGCACTGAAGCTTTCTTT

d_call: NA
j_call: TRBJ2-4
clone_size: few
v_call: TRBV7-8
cdr3_aa: CASSKGGNRNIQYF
cdr3_nt: TGTGCCAGCAGCAAAGGGGGAAACAGAAACATTCAGTACTTC

d_call: NA
j_call: TRBJ2-3
clone_size: few
v_call: TRBV7-8
cdr3_aa: CASSTRAFVAADTQYF
cdr3_nt: TGTGCCAGCAGCACCAGGGCATTTGTCGCGGCAGATACGCAGTATTTT

d_call: TRBD2
j_call: TRBJ2-4
clone_size: NA
v_call: TRBV2
cdr3_aa: CASSQRGGRNIQYF
cdr3_nt: TGTGCCAGCTCCCAGCGGGGGGGACGAAACATTCAGTACTTC

d_call: NA
j_call: TRBJ2-5
clone_size: few
v_call: TRBV18
cdr3_aa: CASSPTIGEETQYF
cdr3_nt: TGTGCCAGCTCACCAACGATCGGAGAAGAGACCCAGTACTTC

d_call: NA
j_call: TRBJ1-4
clone_size: NA
v_call: TRBV25-1
cdr3_aa: CASSEYLNEKLFF
cdr3_nt: TGTGCCAGCAGTGAATACCTTAATGAAAAACTGTTTTTT

d_call: NA
j_call: TRBJ1-3
clone_size: NA
v_call: TRBV6-1
cdr3_aa: CASSVAAFSGNTIYF
cdr3_nt: TGTGCCAGCAGTGTGGCAGCCTTCTCTGGAAACACCATATATTTT

d_call: TRBD2
j_call: TRBJ2-2
clone_size: few
v_call: TRBV19
cdr3_aa: CASSGTSGGKSAGELFF
cdr3_nt: TGTGCCAGTAGCGGGACTAGCGGGGGGAAAAGCGCCGGGGAGCTGTTTTTT

d_call: NA
j_call: TRBJ2-1
clone_size: NA
v_call: TRBV18
cdr3_aa: CASSPALADNEQFF
cdr3_nt: TGTGCCAGCTCGCCGGCGCTAGCCGACAATGAGCAGTTCTTC

d_call: TRBD1
j_call: TRBJ2-7
clone_size: NA
v_call: TRBV7-9
cdr3_aa: CASSHPGQGFHEQYF
cdr3_nt: TGTGCCAGCAGCCATCCGGGACAGGGGTTCCACGAGCAGTACTTC

d_call: NA
j_call: TRBJ2-3
clone_size: NA
v_call: TRBV27
cdr3_aa: CASSSADTSTDTQYF
cdr3_nt: TGTGCCAGCAGTTCAGCGGATACTAGCACAGATACGCAGTATTTT

d_call: NA
j_call: TRBJ1-2
clone_size: few
v_call: TRBV4-3
cdr3_aa: CASSQDVDNYGYTF
cdr3_nt: TGCGCCAGCAGCCAAGATGTCGATAACTATGGCTACACCTTC